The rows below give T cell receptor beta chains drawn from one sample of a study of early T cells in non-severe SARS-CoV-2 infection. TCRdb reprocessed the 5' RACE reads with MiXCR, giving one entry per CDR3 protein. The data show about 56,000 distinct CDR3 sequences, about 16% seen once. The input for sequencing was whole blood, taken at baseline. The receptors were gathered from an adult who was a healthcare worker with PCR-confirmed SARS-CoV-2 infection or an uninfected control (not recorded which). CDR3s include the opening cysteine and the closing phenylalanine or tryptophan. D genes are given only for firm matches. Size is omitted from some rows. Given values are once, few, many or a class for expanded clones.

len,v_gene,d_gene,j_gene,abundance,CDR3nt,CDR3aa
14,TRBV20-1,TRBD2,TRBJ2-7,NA,TGCAGTGCTAGAGTTTCGGGACTAGTATCCGAGCAGTACTTC,CSARVSGLVSEQYF
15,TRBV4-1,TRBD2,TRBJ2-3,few,TGCGCCAGCAGCCCTAGCGGGAGGGGCACAGATACGCAGTATTTT,CASSPSGRGTDTQYF
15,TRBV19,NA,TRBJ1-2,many,TGTGCCAGTAGTTCCTGGACAGCTCCAGACTATGGCTACACCTTC,CASSSWTAPDYGYTF
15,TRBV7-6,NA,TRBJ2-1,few,TGTGCCAGCAGCCCCTGGGGGGGGGCAGGTAATGAGCAGTTCTTC,CASSPWGGAGNEQFF
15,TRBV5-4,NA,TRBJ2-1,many,TGTGCCAGCAGCTTGGCCGGGACTGCCTACAATGAGCAGTTCTTC,CASSLAGTAYNEQFF
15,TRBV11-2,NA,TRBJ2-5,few,TGTGCCAGCAGCTTATCGATAGGCCACCAAGAGACCCAGTACTTC,CASSLSIGHQETQYF
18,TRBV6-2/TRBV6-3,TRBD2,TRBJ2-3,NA,TGTGCCAGCAGTGGAGGACTAGCGGGCCTCCGGAGCACAGATACGCAGTATTTT,CASSGGLAGLRSTDTQYF
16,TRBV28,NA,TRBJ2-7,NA,TGTGCCAGCAGGAGCGCCGGGACTGCACCTACATACGAGCAGTACTTC,CASRSAGTAPTYEQYF
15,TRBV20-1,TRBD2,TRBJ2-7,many,TGCAGTGCCCCCCCGGGAGGGAGTAGAAGGGACGAGCAGTACTTC,CSAPPGGSRRDEQYF
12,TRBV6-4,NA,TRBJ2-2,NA,TGTGCCAGCAGCGAAGGGGAGGGGGAGCTGTTTTTT,CASSEGEGELFF
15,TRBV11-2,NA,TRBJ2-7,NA,TGTGCCAGCATCCTGAGGGCGGACTCCGCCTACGAGCAGTACTTC,CASILRADSAYEQYF